Following are 3 T cell receptor beta chains from one sample sequenced in a study of vaccination effects on CD4 cells after COVID-19. For these TCRs, the target antigens are not known. Profiling relied on immunoSEQ multiplex PCR, and the TCRdb table lists in-frame clones only, not all of them. The table has over 25,000 clones, more than 65% seen once. After expansion with viral peptide pools in the ViraFEST assay, antigen-specific CD4+ T cells were sequenced. CD4+ T cells were isolated after around ten days of culture. Each person got two doses of an mRNA SARS-CoV-2 vaccine, BNT162b2 or mRNA-1273. The sample was CD4+ T cells from PBMCs cultured with HCoV-229E spike peptides, taken after COVID-19 vaccination. The receptors were sampled from a human donor who received a COVID-19 vaccine.

This clone was seen only once. V gene TRBV5-1 combines with J gene TRBJ2-3; TRBD1 matches at 9 bases. From germline, CDR1 is SGHRS and CDR2 YFSETQ. Trimming removed 0 bases from V and 1 base from J; junction bases left unmatched: 3. This CDR3 comprises 16 residues. The CDR3 protein is CASSLGGQGGTDTQYF. The CDR3 DNA sequence: TGCGCCAGCAGCTTGGGGGGACAGGGAGGCACAGATACGCAGTATTTT.

The chain is built from TRBV5-1 and TRBJ2-6; D unresolved. Germline-derived CDR1 and CDR2 are SGHRS and YFSETQ. The CDR3 totals 14 residues. V was shortened by 6 bases and J by 0 bases, with 7 bases between the two germline ends. CDR3 nucleotide sequence: TGCGCCAGCAATCTCCTCTCTGGGGCCAACGTCCTGACTTTC. Translation gives CASNLLSGANVLTF.

This clone has more than one count but fewer than ten. The J gene is TRBJ1-4, the V gene TRBV18; the match to TRBD1 covers 9 bases. V shed 5 bases, J shed 7 bases, and the junction held 5 bases outside the gene matches. CDR1 is KGHSH and CDR2 is LQKENI in the germline V gene. This CDR3 contains 14 residues. CDR3 sequence reads: CASSTTGGLEKLFF. In DNA form, the CDR3 reads TGTGCCAGCTCAACAACAGGGGGCCTTGAAAAACTGTTTTTT.